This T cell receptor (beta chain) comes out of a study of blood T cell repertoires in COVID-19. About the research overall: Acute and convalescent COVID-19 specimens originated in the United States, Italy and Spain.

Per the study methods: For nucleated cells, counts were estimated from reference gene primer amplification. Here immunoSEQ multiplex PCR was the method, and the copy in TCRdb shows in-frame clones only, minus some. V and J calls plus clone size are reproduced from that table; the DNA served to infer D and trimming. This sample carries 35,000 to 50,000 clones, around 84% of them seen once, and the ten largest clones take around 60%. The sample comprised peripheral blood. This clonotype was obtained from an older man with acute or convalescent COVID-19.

The CDR3 reads CASSSRPQETQYF. The CDR3 DNA follows: TGTGCCAGCAGCTCCAGGCCCCAAGAGACCCAGTACTTC. The genes are TRBV7-3 and TRBJ2-5; D is unclear. The germline V and J ends were trimmed by 4 bases and 1 base, with 7 bases remaining between them. Germline V gives CDR1 SGHTA, CDR2 FQGTGA. The CDR3 is 13 amino acids.